At least ten counts were recorded for the clone carrying this T cell receptor (beta chain). V was clipped by 0 bases and J by 5 bases, with 14 bases between them. Germline lookup yields CDR1 MDHEN and CDR2 SYDVKM. The length of the CDR3 is 16 residues. The entry originates in a study of T cells in Graves' hyperthyroidism and ophthalmopathy. There were TCR beta CDR3 regions amplified from RNA transcripts. Primed by the HTBI set, a first-round RT-PCR was run on the TCR CDR3. TCRdb re-analysed the multiplex PCR reads in MiXCR, keeping a single row per CDR3 protein. The data hold more than 500,000 distinct CDR3 sequences, with approximately 14% observed a single time.

The specimen sequenced was blood. This chain uses TRBV28 with TRBJ2-1, with a weak D call TRBD2 (7 bases). The sequence came from a woman aged 40-49 years with Graves' hyperthyroidism. CDR3 sequence: CASSLWGLQGHNEQFF. The CDR3 coding sequence is TGTGCCAGCAGTTTATGGGGACTACAGGGACACAATGAGCAGTTCTTC.